This T cell receptor beta chain appears in the sequencing data of a study of early T cells in non-severe SARS-CoV-2 infection. Germline CDR1 and CDR2: SGHVS and FNYEAQ. Trimming removed 2 bases from V and 7 bases from J; junction bases left unmatched: 17. CDR3 length: 20 residues. Attachment of unique molecular identifiers to individual cDNA molecules was performed. TCRdb re-called the 5' RACE reads with MiXCR, one entry per CDR3 protein. In the table there are about 39,000 distinct CDR3 sequences, about 4% of which are singletons. The receptor comes from an adult who was a healthcare worker with PCR-confirmed SARS-CoV-2 infection or an uninfected control (not recorded which). The chain links TRBV7-6 to TRBJ2-1; 13 bases map to TRBD2. The sequenced sample consisted of whole blood. The CDR3, as DNA: TGTGCCAGCAGCTTAACCGCCCCAGTAAGACTAGCGGGAGGTAGGAATGAGCAGTTCTTC. It specifies CASSLTAPVRLAGGRNEQFF. Drawing the rest from reference TRBV7-6 and TRBJ2-1, the complete variable domain is GAGVSQSPRYKVTKRGQDVALRCDPISGHVSLYWYRQALGQGPEFLTYFNYEAQQDKSGLPNDRFSAERPEGSISTLTIQRTEQRDSAMYRCASSLTAPVRLAGGRNEQFFGPGTRLTVL.